The 5 T cell receptor beta chains below were found in one sample sequenced in a study of blood T cell repertoires in COVID-19. TCRdb's table, derived via immunoSEQ multiplex PCR, lists solely in-frame clones and lacks some. This sample carries about 94,000 clones, over 75% of them seen once, and the ten largest clones take 4.5% to 5.5%. The sequenced material came from peripheral blood. The receptors were gathered from a woman of 80 years or more with acute or convalescent COVID-19.

The rearrangement joins TRBV7-9 to TRBJ2-7; D gene ambiguous. CDR1 and CDR2 (germline): SEHNR, FQNEAQ (reference sequence). Deletions cut 8 bases from V and 6 bases from J, with 14 bases between. The CDR3 has 12 amino acids. CDR3 residues: CASSLENGEQYF. DNA of the CDR3: TGTGCCAGCTCCCTCGAAAACGGCGAGCAGTACTTC.

This chain joins TRBV7-6 and TRBJ2-7; TRBD1 aligns across 11 bases. V dropped 4 bases and J dropped 5; count of bases not matched to a gene: 4. From germline, CDR1 is SGHVS and CDR2 FNYEAQ. This CDR3 region has 14 residues. The CDR3 is CASSSGTGGHEQYF. For the CDR3, the DNA is TGTGCCAGCAGCTCCGGGACAGGGGGTCACGAGCAGTACTTC.

J is TRBJ1-4 and V is TRBV5-1, with a tentative D call TRBD1 (5 bases). CDR1 and CDR2 from the germline V gene are SGHRS and YFSETQ. Trimming removed 4 bases at V and 8 bases at J, with 9 bases between. CDR3 length equals 12 residues. The DNA of the CDR3 is TGCGCCAGCAGCCCCGGGGGGGAAAAACTGTTTTTT. This codes for CASSPGGEKLFF.

The chain recombines TRBV19 with TRBJ1-2, with 10 bases lining up with TRBD1. Germline CDR1 reads LNHDA; CDR2 reads SQIVND (reference sequence). The length of the CDR3 is 16 residues. Trimming removed 3 bases from V and 5 bases from J; junction bases left unmatched: 9. CDR3 sequence: CASSMGTGAFGYGYTF. For the CDR3, the DNA is TGTGCCAGTAGTATGGGGACAGGGGCCTTTGGGTATGGCTACACCTTC.

This chain joins TRBV27 and TRBJ2-7; D is possibly TRBD2 (6 bases). The length of the CDR3 is 18 residues. Trimming left V 0 bases short and J 0 bases short, with 18 bases between. Germline loops: CDR1 MNHEY, CDR2 SMNVEV (reference sequence). The CDR3 reads CASSLSHRRGGSSYEQYF. The CDR3 region has the DNA TGTGCCAGCAGTTTATCCCATAGAAGAGGAGGGAGCTCCTACGAGCAGTACTTC.